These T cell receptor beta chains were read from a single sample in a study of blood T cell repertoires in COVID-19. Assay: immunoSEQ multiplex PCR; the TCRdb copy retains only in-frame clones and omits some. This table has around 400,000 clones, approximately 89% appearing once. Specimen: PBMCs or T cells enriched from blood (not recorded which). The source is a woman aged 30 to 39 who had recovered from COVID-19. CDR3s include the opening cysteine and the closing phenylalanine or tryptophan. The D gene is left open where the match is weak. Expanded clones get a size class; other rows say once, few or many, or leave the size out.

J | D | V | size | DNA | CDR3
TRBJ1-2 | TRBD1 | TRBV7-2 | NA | TGTGCCAGCAGCTTCGAGGGGACAGGGACCGGCGGAAACTATGGCTACACCTTC | CASSFEGTGTGGNYGYTF
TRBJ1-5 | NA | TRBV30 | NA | TGTGCCTGGAGCCCCGGACAGCTCGATCAGCCCCAGCATTTT | CAWSPGQLDQPQHF
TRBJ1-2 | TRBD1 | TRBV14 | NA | TGTGCCAGCAGGCTCACAGGGGGCCCAAACTATGGCTACACCTTC | CASRLTGGPNYGYTF
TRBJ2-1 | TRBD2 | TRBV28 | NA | TGTGCCAGCAGTTTAGGTGGGACGTTCGGGACTAGCGGGCCCCAGAGCTCCTACAATGAGCAGTTCTTC | CASSLGGTFGTSGPQSSYNEQFF
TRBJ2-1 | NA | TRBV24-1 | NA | TGTGCCACCAGTGATCCTGGCGGAGAGCAGTTCTTC | CATSDPGGEQFF
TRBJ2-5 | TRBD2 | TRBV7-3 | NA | TGTGCCAGCAGCTTAACGTCTAGCGGGGGTCCGGAGACCCAGTACTTC | CASSLTSSGGPETQYF
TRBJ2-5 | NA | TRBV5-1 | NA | TGCGCCAGCAGCTTGAATTGGTCGAGCGCGCCGCAAGAGACCCAGTACTTC | CASSLNWSSAPQETQYF
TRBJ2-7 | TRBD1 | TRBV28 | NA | TGTGCCAGCAGTCAAGGGACAGGGTCTCCCTACGAGCAGTACTTC | CASSQGTGSPYEQYF
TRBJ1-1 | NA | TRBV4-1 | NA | TGCGCCAGCAGCCAAGGACAGATGAACACTGAAGCTTTCTTT | CASSQGQMNTEAFF
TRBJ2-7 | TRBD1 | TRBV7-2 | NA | TGTGCCAGCAGCCCCGGGACAGGTACCTACGAGCAGTACTTC | CASSPGTGTYEQYF
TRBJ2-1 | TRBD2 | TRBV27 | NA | TGTGCCAGCAGAACTGACCGTGGGGCTAGCGGGACCAACAATGAGCAGTTCTTC | CASRTDRGASGTNNEQFF
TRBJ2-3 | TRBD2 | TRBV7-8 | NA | TGTGCCAGCAGCTTAGAAGCTAGCGGGCCAGATACGCAGTATTTT | CASSLEASGPDTQYF
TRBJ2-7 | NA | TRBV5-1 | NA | TGCGCCAGCAGCTTTGGGGCAGCCCTCCTCGAGCAGTACTTC | CASSFGAALLEQYF
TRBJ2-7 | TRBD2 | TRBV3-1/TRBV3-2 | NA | TGTGCCAGCAGCCGCGGGACTAGTACCTACGAGCAGTACTTC | CASSRGTSTYEQYF
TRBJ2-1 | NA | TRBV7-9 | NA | TGTGCCAGCAGCCCCGGGTACAATGAGCAGTTCTTC | CASSPGYNEQFF
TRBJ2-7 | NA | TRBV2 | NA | TGTGCTATTCGTAGGGGGATAGACTACGAGCAGTACTTC | CAIRRGIDYEQYF
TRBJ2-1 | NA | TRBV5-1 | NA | TGCGCCAGCAGGAGGGCAGACTCCTACAATGAGCAGTTCTTC | CASRRADSYNEQFF
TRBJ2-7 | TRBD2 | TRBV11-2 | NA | TGTGCCAGCAGCTTCCTGGCGGGGGACTCCTACGAGCAGTACTTC | CASSFLAGDSYEQYF
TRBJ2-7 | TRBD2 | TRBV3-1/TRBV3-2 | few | TGTGCCAGCAGCCCCCCCGTGGCTAGCGGGGGATTCTACGAGCAGTACTTC | CASSPPVASGGFYEQYF
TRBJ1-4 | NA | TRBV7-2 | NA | TGTGCCAGCAGCTTAGGGGCAGGGCGCGAAAAACTGTTTTTT | CASSLGAGREKLFF
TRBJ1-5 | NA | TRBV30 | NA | TGTGCCTGGAGTGTGCAAGGGAGTAGCAATCAGCCCCAGCATTTT | CAWSVQGSSNQPQHF
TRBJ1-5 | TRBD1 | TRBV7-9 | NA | TGTGCCAGCAGCTCAAACCCGGGACAGGGACAGCCCCAGCATTTT | CASSSNPGQGQPQHF
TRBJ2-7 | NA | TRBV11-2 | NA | TGTGCCAGCAGCTTAAGCAGCCAGGGAGGCTACGAGCAGTACTTC | CASSLSSQGGYEQYF
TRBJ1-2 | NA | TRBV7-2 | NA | TGTGCCAGCAGCTTAGATTTCGGGGGGCGGATTAAGGGCTACACCTTC | CASSLDFGGRIKGYTF
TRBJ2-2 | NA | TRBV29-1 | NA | TGCAGCGTCCCCAGGGGCGCGAACACCGGGGAGCTGTTTTTT | CSVPRGANTGELFF
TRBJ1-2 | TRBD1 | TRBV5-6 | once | TGTGCCAGCAGAAAGGGGACAGCCTATGGCTACACCTTC | CASRKGTAYGYTF
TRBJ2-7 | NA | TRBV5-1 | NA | TGCGCCAGCAGCTTTGGGACTGACTCCTACGAGCAGTACTTC | CASSFGTDSYEQYF
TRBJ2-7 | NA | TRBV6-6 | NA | TGTGCCAGCGTAAGCATGGCTAGCGATCCCTACGAGCAGTACTTC | CASVSMASDPYEQYF
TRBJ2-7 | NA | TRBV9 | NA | TGTGCCAGCAGCGTAGCTTTGGGGCGTTCCTACGAGCAGTACTTC | CASSVALGRSYEQYF
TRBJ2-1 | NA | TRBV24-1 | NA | TGTGCCACCAGTGATACAGGACGGAGTGAGCAGTTCTTC | CATSDTGRSEQFF
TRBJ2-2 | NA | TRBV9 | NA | TGTGCCAGCAGCCGCAGGGTGAACACCGGGGAGCTGTTTTTT | CASSRRVNTGELFF
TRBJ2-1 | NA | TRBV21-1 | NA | TGTGCCAGCAGCATTATCGAGGGTCTTCGGGATTGCCATTATGAGTTCTTC | CASSIIEGLRDCHYEFF
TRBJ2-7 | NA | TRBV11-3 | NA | TGTGCCAGCAGCTTAGGAGACTACGAGCAGTACTTC | CASSLGDYEQYF
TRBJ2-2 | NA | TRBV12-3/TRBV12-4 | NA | TGTGCCAGCACCCTAGGCTTTCCCGGGGAGCTGTTTTTT | CASTLGFPGELFF
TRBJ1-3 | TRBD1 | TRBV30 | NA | TGTGCCTGGAGTCTAGGACAGGGTATATACACCATATATTTT | CAWSLGQGIYTIYF
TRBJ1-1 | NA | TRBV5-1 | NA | TGCGCCAGCAGCTTTATAACCAGGACAATGAGGAACACTGAAGCTTTCTTT | CASSFITRTMRNTEAFF
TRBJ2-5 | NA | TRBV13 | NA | TGTGCCAGCAGCTCGAAGCGGGAGACCCAGTACTTC | CASSSKRETQYF
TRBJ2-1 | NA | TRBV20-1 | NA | TGCAGTGCTAGGAGCACTGAGCAGTTCTTC | CSARSTEQFF
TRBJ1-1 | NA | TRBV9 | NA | TGTGCCAGCAGCCCCCGGGAGAGGGGTGAAGCTTTCTTT | CASSPRERGEAFF
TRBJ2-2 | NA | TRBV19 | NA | TGTGCCGTGGGTGGGGGGATTGTCACCGGGGAGCTGTTTTTT | CAVGGGIVTGELFF
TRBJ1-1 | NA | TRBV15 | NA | TGTGCCACCAGCGCGGGAATACGCACTGAAGCTTTCTTT | CATSAGIRTEAFF
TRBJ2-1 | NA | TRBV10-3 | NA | TGTGCCATCAGTGAAAGTGCGGACAATGAGCAGTTCTTC | CAISESADNEQFF
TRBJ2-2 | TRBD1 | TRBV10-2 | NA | TGCGCCAGCACCCGGACAGGGCGAACCGGGGAGCTGTTTTTT | CASTRTGRTGELFF
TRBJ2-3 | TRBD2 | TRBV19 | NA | TGTGCCAGTAGTCCCGGGACTAGCGGGATCACAGATACGCAGTATTTT | CASSPGTSGITDTQYF
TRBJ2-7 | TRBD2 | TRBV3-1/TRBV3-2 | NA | TGTGCCAGCAGCCAAGATGGTAGCGGGAGCTCCTACGAGCAGTACTTC | CASSQDGSGSSYEQYF
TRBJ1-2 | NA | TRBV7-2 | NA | TGTGCCAGCAGCTTAGTTGGGAGGGGGAGTGGTGGCTACACCTTC | CASSLVGRGSGGYTF
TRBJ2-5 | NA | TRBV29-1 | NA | TGCAGTTGGAGCTCCTTGGGCGGGCAGACCCAGTACTTC | CSWSSLGGQTQYF
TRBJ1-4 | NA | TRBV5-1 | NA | TGCGCCAGCAGCTTGCAGGCAACTAATGAAAAACTGTTTTTT | CASSLQATNEKLFF
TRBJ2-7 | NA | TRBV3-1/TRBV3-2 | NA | TGTGCCAGCAGCCAGACAGGCTCATCCTACGAGCAGTACTTC | CASSQTGSSYEQYF
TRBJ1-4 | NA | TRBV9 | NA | TGTGCCAGCAGCGTCTCCTGGACACAGGGTTCGAAACTGTTTTTT | CASSVSWTQGSKLFF
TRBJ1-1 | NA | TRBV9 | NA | TGTGCCAGCAGCCTCTCCGGGGGGGCTTGGTCTGAAGCTTTCTTT | CASSLSGGAWSEAFF
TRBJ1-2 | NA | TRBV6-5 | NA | TGTGCCAGCACCTCTCAAGGGGGATCCTATGGCTACACCTTC | CASTSQGGSYGYTF
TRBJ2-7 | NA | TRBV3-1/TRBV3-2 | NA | TGTGCCAGCAGCCAAGTATCAGGGGCGAGAATCTACGAGCAGTACTTC | CASSQVSGARIYEQYF
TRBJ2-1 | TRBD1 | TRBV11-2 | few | TGTGCCAGCAGCTTCACAGGGGGCTTCTACAATGAGCAGTTCTTC | CASSFTGGFYNEQFF
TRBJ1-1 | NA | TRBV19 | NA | TGTGCCAGTAGTGAAGTCGTGGGGGAGGCGTGGGCTTTCTTT | CASSEVVGEAWAFF